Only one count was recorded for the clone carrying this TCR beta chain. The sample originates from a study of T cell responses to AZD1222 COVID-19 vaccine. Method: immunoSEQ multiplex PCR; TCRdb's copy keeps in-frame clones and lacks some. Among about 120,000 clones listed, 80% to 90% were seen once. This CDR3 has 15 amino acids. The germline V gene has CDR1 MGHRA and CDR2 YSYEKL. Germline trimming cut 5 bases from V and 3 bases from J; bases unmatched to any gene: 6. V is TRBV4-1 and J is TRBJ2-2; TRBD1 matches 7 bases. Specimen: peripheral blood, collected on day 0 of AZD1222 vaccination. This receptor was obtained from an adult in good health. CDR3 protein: CASSYRDSYTGELFF. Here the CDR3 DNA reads TGCGCCAGCAGCTACCGGGACAGCTACACCGGGGAGCTGTTTTTT.